This T cell receptor beta chain was identified in a study of T-cell reconstitution after alpha-beta-depleted transplantation in children. The V gene's germline CDR1 is SNHLY and CDR2 FYNNEI. With 6 bases clipped from V and 4 bases from J, the junction kept 8 bases outside the gene matches. The CDR3 is 15 residues long. Molecular barcoding with unique molecular identifiers was used for the TCRbeta library. TCRdb used MiXCR to reprocess the PCR reads, holding one entry per CDR3 protein. The table includes 300,000 to 400,000 distinct CDR3 sequences, about an eighth detected once. This chain links TRBV2 with TRBJ1-2; 10 bases fit TRBD1. Sequenced here: PBMCs, sampled from the stem cell graft. The clonotype originates from a human donor who donated a stem cell graft to a child with Fanconi anemia. This CDR3 is CASRTGTGVSYGYTF. In DNA, the CDR3 is TGTGCCAGCAGAACCGGGACAGGGGTTAGCTATGGCTACACCTTC.